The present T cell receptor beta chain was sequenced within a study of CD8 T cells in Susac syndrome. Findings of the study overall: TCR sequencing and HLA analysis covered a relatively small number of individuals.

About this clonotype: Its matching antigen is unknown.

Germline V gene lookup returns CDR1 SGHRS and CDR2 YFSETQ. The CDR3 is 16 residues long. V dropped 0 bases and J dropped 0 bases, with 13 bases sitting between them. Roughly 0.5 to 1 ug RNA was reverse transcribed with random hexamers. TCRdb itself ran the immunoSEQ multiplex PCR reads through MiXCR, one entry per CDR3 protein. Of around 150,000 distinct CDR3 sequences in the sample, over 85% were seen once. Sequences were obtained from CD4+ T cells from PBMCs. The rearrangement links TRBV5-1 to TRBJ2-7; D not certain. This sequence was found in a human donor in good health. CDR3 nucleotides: TGCGCCAGCAGCTTGGGGCTTGGAGCGAGCTCCTACGAGCAGTACTTC. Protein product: CASSLGLGASSYEQYF.